The 20 T cell receptor beta chains presented below share a single source sample, sequenced in a study of blood T cell repertoires in COVID-19. Sequencing was performed with immunoSEQ multiplex PCR; in TCRdb, only in-frame clones are kept and a portion is missing. Here the sample spans approximately 440,000 clones, about 87% being singletons. The sample taken for sequencing was peripheral blood. These receptors all stem from a woman between 50 and 59 years old with COVID-19, enrolled during active disease.

V gene TRBV5-1 combines with J gene TRBJ1-2, with 8 bases fitting TRBD1. Germline loops: CDR1 SGHRS, CDR2 YFSETQ. The CDR3 totals 15 residues. V shed 3 bases, J shed 2 bases, and the junction held 6 bases outside the gene matches. CDR3 DNA sequence: TGCGCCAGCAGCTCCGGACAGGGTGGGAACTATGGCTACACCTTC. It yields the protein CASSSGQGGNYGYTF.

As regards this clone: Other nucleotide sequences from this sample produce the same CDR3. CDR3 residues: CASSLAGANTEAFF. The DNA of the CDR3 is TGCGCCAGCAGCTTAGCAGGGGCGAACACTGAAGCTTTCTTT. The V call is TRBV5-1, the J call TRBJ1-1; possibly TRBD1 for D (6 bases). CDR3 length: 14 residues. Looked up from germline, CDR1 is SGHRS and CDR2 is YFSETQ. The V and J ends lost 2 bases and 1 base respectively, with 9 bases between them.

Worth noting for this clone: In the same sample, other DNA sequences code for this CDR3. V and J are TRBV29-1 and TRBJ1-1, with D unclear. The germline V gene encodes CDR1 SQVTM and CDR2 ANQGSEA. This CDR3 has 10 residues. Trimming removed 6 bases at V and 6 bases at J, with 8 bases between. The CDR3 loop is CSVGGAEAFF. The CDR3 coding sequence is TGCAGCGTAGGAGGCGCTGAAGCTTTCTTT.

The chain is built from TRBV27 and TRBJ1-5, with D possibly being TRBD1 (6 bases). This CDR3 contains 16 residues. Trimming stripped 5 bases from V and 6 bases from J, with 20 bases between. In germline, CDR1 is MNHEY, CDR2 SMNVEV (reference sequence). CDR3 DNA: TGTGCCAGCAGTCCCGGGGCCTACCTAGGGGGTCAGCCCCAGCATTTT. As protein: CASSPGAYLGGQPQHF.

This clone appeared a single time. The chain employs TRBV19 and TRBJ1-1, with 9 positions matching TRBD1. CDR1 LNHDA and CDR2 SQIVND come from the germline V gene (reference sequence). The CDR3 length is 15 residues. V lost 7 bases and J lost 2; bases outside the gene matches: 8. Here the CDR3 DNA reads TGTGCCAGTACCTCCGGGACAGGGTTAAACACTGAAGCTTTCTTT. It encodes CASTSGTGLNTEAFF.

The rearrangement joins TRBV6-4 to TRBJ1-1, with 8 bases identical to TRBD1. From germline, CDR1 is MRHNA and CDR2 SNTAGT. Losses at the gene ends were 3 bases for V and 5 bases for J; bases not matched to a gene: 8. This CDR3 has 15 residues. The CDR3 sequence: CASSEYDRGRTEAFF. DNA of the CDR3: TGTGCCAGCAGTGAATACGACAGGGGCCGGACTGAAGCTTTCTTT.

V usage is TRBV15 and J usage is TRBJ2-1; maybe TRBD2 (7 bases). Trimming stripped 3 bases from V and 5 bases from J, with 23 bases between. This CDR3 is built from 18 residues. CDR1 and CDR2 (germline): LNHNV, YYDKDF (reference sequence). The CDR3 sequence: CATSRIPGGHGAHNEQFF. CDR3 nucleotide sequence: TGTGCCACCAGCAGGATCCCGGGGGGCCACGGGGCCCACAATGAGCAGTTCTTC.

CDR3 residues: CAWSVLGQLNTEAFF. The CDR3 coding sequence is TGTGCCTGGAGTGTACTGGGACAGTTGAACACTGAAGCTTTCTTT. J is TRBJ1-1 and V is TRBV30; 7 bases fit TRBD1. Germline CDR1 and CDR2: GTSNPN and SVGIG (reference sequence). Trimming took 0 bases from V and 0 from J; bases not matched to a gene: 4. This CDR3 has 15 residues.

J is TRBJ1-4 and V is TRBV3-1 (or the pseudogene TRBV3-2), with 7 bases identical to TRBD1. After removal of 7 bases from V and 7 bases from J, the junction contained 24 bases not matched to a gene. CDR1 is LGHDT, CDR2 YNNKEL, per germline (reference sequence). The CDR3 sequence is 19 residues long. The CDR3 region has the DNA TGTGCCAGCATCCTAAAGGGATTTGTAGAAGGGGGCGCGGTTGAAAAACTGTTTTTT. Translated: CASILKGFVEGGAVEKLFF.

The V and J genes are TRBV19 and TRBJ1-5; 12 positions agree with TRBD1. Germline V gene data show CDR1 as LNHDA and CDR2 as SQIVND (reference sequence). V gave up 3 bases and J gave up 6 bases; unmatched junction bases: 9. CDR3 size: 17 residues. CDR3 nucleotide sequence: TGTGCCAGTAGTATCCGATCCGGGACAGGGGGCGGTCAGCCCCAGCATTTT. It translates to CASSIRSGTGGGQPQHF.

The chain couples TRBV12-5 to TRBJ1-2, with TRBD1 matching 7 bases. Germline V gene lookup returns CDR1 LGHNT and CDR2 FRNRAP. CDR3 size: 14 residues. Trimming took 6 bases from V and 5 from J; bases not matched to a gene: 9. The CDR3 loop reads CASGEGAGGYGYTF. The CDR3 DNA follows: TGTGCTAGTGGGGAGGGGGCCGGAGGGTATGGCTACACCTTC. Using reference TRBV12-5 and TRBJ1-2 for the parts outside the CDR3, the full variable domain is DARVTQTPRHKVTEMGQEVTMRCQPILGHNTVFWYRQTMMQGLELLAYFRNRAPLDDSGMPKDRFSAEMPDATLATLKIQPSEPRDSAVYFCASGEGAGGYGYTFGSGTRLTVV.

The rearrangement links TRBV2 to TRBJ2-7, with D possibly being TRBD1 (6 bases). The V end lost 7 bases, the J end lost 2 bases, and 21 bases lay between the germline ends. Germline CDR1 is SNHLY and CDR2 is FYNNEI. The CDR3 is made up of 16 amino acids. The CDR3 region is CASTSETRDNPYEQYF. The CDR3 DNA follows: TGTGCCAGCACTAGTGAGACCCGGGACAACCCCTACGAGCAGTACTTC.

CDR3 residues: CASSLVSGTGNNEQFF. In DNA, the CDR3 is TGCGCCAGCAGCTTGGTCTCCGGGACAGGGAACAATGAGCAGTTCTTC. The gene calls are TRBV5-1 and TRBJ2-1, with 9 bases that match TRBD1. The junction had 6 bases not matched to a gene; V was cut back by 0 bases and J by 5 bases. The germline gives CDR1 SGHRS, CDR2 YFSETQ. The CDR3 extends over 16 amino acids.

Note on this clone: Other DNA sequences in this specimen translate into the identical CDR3. V usage is TRBV7-8 and J usage is TRBJ1-1; no firm D call. The ends were cut back, 3 bases at V and 1 base at J, with 6 bases in the middle. Germline loops: CDR1 SGHVS, CDR2 FQNEAQ. The length of the CDR3 is 13 residues. The CDR3 nucleotides are TGTGCCAGCAGCTTGGGCAGGAACACTGAAGCTTTCTTT. The encoded protein is CASSLGRNTEAFF.

The J gene is TRBJ2-2, the V gene TRBV6-1; 8 bases map to TRBD1. Germline assignment: CDR1 MNHNS and CDR2 SASEGT. This CDR3 spans 16 amino acids. Trimming removed 4 bases from V and 1 base from J; junction bases left unmatched: 5. The CDR3 here is CASSALQGGNTGELFF. The CDR3 nucleotides read TGTGCCAGCAGTGCACTACAGGGGGGGAACACCGGGGAGCTGTTTTTT.

This chain links TRBV4-1 with TRBJ1-1; D not resolved. Deletions cut 0 bases from V and 11 bases from J, with 13 bases between. Per germline, CDR1 MGHRA and CDR2 YSYEKL. This CDR3 region has 13 residues. The CDR3, as DNA: TGCGCCAGCAGCCAAGATCCGAGGGAGAGGGCTTTCTTT. Protein product: CASSQDPRERAFF.

This rearrangement joins TRBV5-6 to TRBJ1-1, with 8 positions matching TRBD1. The germline V gene has CDR1 SGHDT and CDR2 YYEEEE. Losses at the gene ends were 4 bases for V and 4 bases for J; bases not matched to a gene: 6. The CDR3 runs 14 residues. The DNA for the CDR3 is TGTGCCAGCAGCCCCGTAGGGACAGGCACTGAAGCTTTCTTT. Protein: CASSPVGTGTEAFF.

This chain links TRBV5-1 with TRBJ2-1; a weak D match, TRBD1 (5 bases). Germline assignment: CDR1 SGHRS and CDR2 YFSETQ. This CDR3 region has 14 residues. V lost 3 bases, J lost 5 bases, and 12 bases lay in between. CDR3 bases: TGCGCCAGCAGCTCCCTTAAGGACAACAATGAGCAGTTCTTC. Translation gives CASSSLKDNNEQFF.

The V gene is TRBV18, the J gene TRBJ1-2; maybe TRBD1 (5 bases). The V gene lost 2 bases and the J gene lost 7 bases, with 20 bases spanning the gap. Germline lookup yields CDR1 KGHSH and CDR2 LQKENI. This CDR3 contains 16 residues. The CDR3 region is CASSPGATVSGRGYTF. CDR3 nucleotide sequence: TGTGCCAGCTCACCAGGGGCGACAGTCTCTGGACGTGGCTACACCTTC. The whole variable domain, remainder taken from reference TRBV18 and TRBJ1-2, is NAGVMQNPRHLVRRRGQEARLRCSPMKGHSHVYWYRQLPEEGLKFMVYLQKENIIDESGMPKERFSAEFPKEGPSILRIQQVVRGDSAAYFCASSPGATVSGRGYTFGSGTRLTVV.

DNA for the CDR3: TGTGCCAGCAGCTCACTAGCGGGGACTAGCACAGATACGCAGTATTTT. Protein sequence: CASSSLAGTSTDTQYF. The chain recombines TRBV7-9 with TRBJ2-3, with 10 bases identical to TRBD2. CDR1 and CDR2 from the germline V gene are SEHNR and FQNEAQ (reference sequence). CDR3 length: 16 amino acids. The V gene end was trimmed by 4 bases and the J gene end by 0 bases; junction bases not matched to a gene: 4.